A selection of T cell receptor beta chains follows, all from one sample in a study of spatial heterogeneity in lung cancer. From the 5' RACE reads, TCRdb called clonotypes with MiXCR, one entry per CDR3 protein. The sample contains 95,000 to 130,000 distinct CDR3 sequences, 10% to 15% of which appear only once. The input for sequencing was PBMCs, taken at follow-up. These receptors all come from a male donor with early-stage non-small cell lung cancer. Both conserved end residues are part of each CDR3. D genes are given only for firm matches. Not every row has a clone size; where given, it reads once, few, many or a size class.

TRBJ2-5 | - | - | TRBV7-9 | TGTGCCAGCAGCTCGAGGGGGGCCCAGTACTTC | CASSSRGAQYF
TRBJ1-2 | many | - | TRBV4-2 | TGTGCCAGCAGCCAATCGGGGAATTGGGGAGACATAGGCCACCGCTACACCTTC | CASSQSGNWGDIGHRYTF
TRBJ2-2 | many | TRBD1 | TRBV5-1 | TGCGCCAGCAGGGACAGGGCGAACGGGGAGCTGTTTTTT | CASRDRANGELFF
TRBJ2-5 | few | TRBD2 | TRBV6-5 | TGTGCCAGCAGTTTGGGACTAGCGGGGGAATTGGAGACCCAGTACTTC | CASSLGLAGELETQYF
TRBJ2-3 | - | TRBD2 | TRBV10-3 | TGTGCCATCAGTGAGTCGAGACTAGCGGGGTACACAGATACGCAGTATTTT | CAISESRLAGYTDTQYF
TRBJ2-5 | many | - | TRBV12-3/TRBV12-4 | TGTGCCAGCAGTTTTGTTACCCCTTCGGTAGAGACCCAGTACTTC | CASSFVTPSVETQYF
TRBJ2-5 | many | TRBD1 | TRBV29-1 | TGCAGCGTTGACCAGACAGGGGGAGAGACCCAGTACTTC | CSVDQTGGETQYF
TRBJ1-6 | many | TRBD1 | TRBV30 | TGTGCCTGGAGCCTACAGGGGGCGACGTCGGTAGCACCCCTCCACTTT | CAWSLQGATSVAPLHF
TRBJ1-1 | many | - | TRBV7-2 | TGTGCCAGCAGCTTATTTGGCCGGGGCGAAGACGCTTTCTTT | CASSLFGRGEDAFF
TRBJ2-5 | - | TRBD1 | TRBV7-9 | TGTGCCAGCAGCTCACCGGGACAGGCAGAGACCCAGTACTTC | CASSSPGQAETQYF
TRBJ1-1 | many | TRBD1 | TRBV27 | TGTGCCAGCAGTTTACAGATTGGGAAGGGCAACAGGGGGGAAGGCGAAGCTTTCTTT | CASSLQIGKGNRGEGEAFF
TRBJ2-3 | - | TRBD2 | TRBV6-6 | TGTGCCAGCAGCCAAGGACTAGCGGGGCTGACAGATACGCAGTATTTT | CASSQGLAGLTDTQYF
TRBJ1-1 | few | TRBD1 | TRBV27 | TGTGCCAGCCAGGGACAGAAGGGCGCTGAAGCTTTCTTT | CASQGQKGAEAFF
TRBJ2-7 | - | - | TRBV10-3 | TGTGCCATAATATTGGAGCAGTACTTC | CAIILEQYF
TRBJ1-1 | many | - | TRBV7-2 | TGTGCCAGCAGCTGGGGACCGAAAGGGACTGAAGCTTTCTTT | CASSWGPKGTEAFF
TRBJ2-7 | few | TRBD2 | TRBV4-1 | TGCGCCAGCAGCCAAGCCGGGACTAGCATCCCATACGAGCAGTACTTC | CASSQAGTSIPYEQYF
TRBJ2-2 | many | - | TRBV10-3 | TGTGCCATCAGAGGGACGGAGGGTTACACCGGGGAGCTGTTTTTT | CAIRGTEGYTGELFF
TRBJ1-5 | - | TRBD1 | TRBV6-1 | TGTGCCAGCAGTGAAAGGGGACAGGGCGGGAGCAATCAGCCCCAGCATTTT | CASSERGQGGSNQPQHF
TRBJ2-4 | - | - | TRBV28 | TGTGCCAGCAGTTTATCTATAATTACGGCCAAAAACATTCAGTACTTC | CASSLSIITAKNIQYF
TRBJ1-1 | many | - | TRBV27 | TGTGCCAGCAGTTTACGGGGGGACACTGAAGCTTTCTTT | CASSLRGDTEAFF
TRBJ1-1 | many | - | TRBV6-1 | TGTGCCAGCAGTGTAACAGCGAACACTGAAGCTTTCTTT | CASSVTANTEAFF
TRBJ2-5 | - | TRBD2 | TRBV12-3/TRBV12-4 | TGTGCCAGCAGTGGTAGCGGGGCAGAGACCCAGTACTTC | CASSGSGAETQYF
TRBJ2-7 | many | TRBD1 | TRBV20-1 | TGCAGTGCTAAGGGCAGGGGGAACGAGCAGTACTTC | CSAKGRGNEQYF
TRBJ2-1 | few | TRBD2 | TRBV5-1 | TGCGCCAGCAGCTTGGAGGGGACTAGTTTCTTC | CASSLEGTSFF
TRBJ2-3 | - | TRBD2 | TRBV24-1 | TGTGCCACCAGTGATGGACTAGCGGGGGGGCTGGCGCAGTATTTT | CATSDGLAGGLAQYF
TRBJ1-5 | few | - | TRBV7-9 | TGTGCCAGCAGCACACGACAGGAGGATCAGCCCCAGCATTTT | CASSTRQEDQPQHF
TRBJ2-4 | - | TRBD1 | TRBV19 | TGTGCCAGCATGGGGACAGGACTAGCCAAAAACATTCAGTACTTC | CASMGTGLAKNIQYF
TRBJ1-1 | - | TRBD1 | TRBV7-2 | TGTGCCAGCAGCCCCCGACAGGGGAGCACTGAAGCTTTCTTT | CASSPRQGSTEAFF
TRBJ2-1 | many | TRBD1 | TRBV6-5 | TGTGCCAGCAGTAAACGGTCCGGGACAGTTCCCTACAATGAGCAGTTCTTC | CASSKRSGTVPYNEQFF